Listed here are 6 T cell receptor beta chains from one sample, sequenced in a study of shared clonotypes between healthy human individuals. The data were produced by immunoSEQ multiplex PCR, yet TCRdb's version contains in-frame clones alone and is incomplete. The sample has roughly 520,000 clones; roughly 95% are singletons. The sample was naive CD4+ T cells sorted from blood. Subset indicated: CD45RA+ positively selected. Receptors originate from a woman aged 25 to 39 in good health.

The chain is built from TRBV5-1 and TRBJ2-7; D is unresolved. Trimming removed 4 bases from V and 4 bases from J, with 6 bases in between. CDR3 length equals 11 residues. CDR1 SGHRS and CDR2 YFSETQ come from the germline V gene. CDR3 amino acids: CASSGDYEQYF. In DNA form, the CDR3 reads TGCGCCAGCAGCGGGGATTACGAGCAGTACTTC.

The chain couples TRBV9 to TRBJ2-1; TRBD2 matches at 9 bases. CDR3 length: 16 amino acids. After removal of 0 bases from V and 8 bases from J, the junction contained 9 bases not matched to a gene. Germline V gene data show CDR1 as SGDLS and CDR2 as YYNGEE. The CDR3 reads CASSVDPAGGFYEQFF. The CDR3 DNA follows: TGTGCCAGCAGCGTAGACCCAGCGGGAGGCTTCTATGAGCAGTTCTTC.

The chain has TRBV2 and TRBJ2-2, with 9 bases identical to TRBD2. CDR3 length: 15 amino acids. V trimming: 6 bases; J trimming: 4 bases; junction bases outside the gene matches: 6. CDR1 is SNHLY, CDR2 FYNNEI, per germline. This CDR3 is CASRGGRAGTGELFF. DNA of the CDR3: TGTGCCAGCAGGGGCGGGAGGGCCGGCACCGGGGAGCTGTTTTTT.

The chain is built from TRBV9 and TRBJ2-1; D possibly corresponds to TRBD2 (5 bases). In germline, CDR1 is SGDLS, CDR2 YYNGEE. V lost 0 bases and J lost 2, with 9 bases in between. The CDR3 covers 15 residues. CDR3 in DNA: TGTGCCAGCAGCGTAGCAGCGGAACCCTACAATGAGCAGTTCTTC. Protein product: CASSVAAEPYNEQFF.

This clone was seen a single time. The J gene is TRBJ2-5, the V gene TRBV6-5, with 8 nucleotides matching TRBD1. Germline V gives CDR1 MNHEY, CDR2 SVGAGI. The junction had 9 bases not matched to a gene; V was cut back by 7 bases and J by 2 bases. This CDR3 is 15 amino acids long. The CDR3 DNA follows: TGTGCCAGCACCTCGTGGACAGGGTATCAAGAGACCCAGTACTTC. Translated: CASTSWTGYQETQYF.

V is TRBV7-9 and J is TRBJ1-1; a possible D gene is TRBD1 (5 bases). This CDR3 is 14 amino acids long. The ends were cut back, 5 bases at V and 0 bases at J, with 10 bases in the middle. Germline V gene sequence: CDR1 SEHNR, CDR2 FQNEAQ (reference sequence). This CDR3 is CASSSKQVNTEAFF. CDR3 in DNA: TGTGCCAGCAGCAGTAAACAGGTGAACACTGAAGCTTTCTTT.